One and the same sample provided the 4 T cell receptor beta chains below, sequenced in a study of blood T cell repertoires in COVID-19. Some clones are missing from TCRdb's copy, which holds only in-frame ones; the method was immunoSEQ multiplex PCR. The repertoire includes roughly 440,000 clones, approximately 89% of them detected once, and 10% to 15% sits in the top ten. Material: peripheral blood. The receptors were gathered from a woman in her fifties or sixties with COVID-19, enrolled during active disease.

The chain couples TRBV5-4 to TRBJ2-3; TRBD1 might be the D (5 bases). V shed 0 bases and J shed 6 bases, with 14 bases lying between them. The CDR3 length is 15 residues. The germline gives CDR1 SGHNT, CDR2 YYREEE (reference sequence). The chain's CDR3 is CASSLEVGVGDTQYF. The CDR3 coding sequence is TGTGCCAGCAGCTTGGAGGTAGGGGTTGGGGATACGCAGTATTTT.

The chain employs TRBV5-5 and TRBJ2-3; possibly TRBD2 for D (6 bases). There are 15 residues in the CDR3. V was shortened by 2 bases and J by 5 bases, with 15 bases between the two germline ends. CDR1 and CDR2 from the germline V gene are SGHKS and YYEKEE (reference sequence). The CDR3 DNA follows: TGTGCCAGCAGCTTCAATCCGGGAGCGGGAGATACGCAGTATTTT. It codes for CASSFNPGAGDTQYF. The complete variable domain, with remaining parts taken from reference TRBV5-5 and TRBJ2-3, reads DAGVTQSPTHLIKTRGQQVTLRCSPISGHKSVSWYQQVLGQGPQFIFQYYEKEERGRGNFPDRFSARQFPNYSSELNVNALLLGDSALYLCASSFNPGAGDTQYFGPGTRLTVL.

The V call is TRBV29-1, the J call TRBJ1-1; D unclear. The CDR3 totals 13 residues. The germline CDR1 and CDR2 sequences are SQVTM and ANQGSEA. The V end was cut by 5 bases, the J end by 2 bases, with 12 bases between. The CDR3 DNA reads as TGCAGCGTTTCGGTGACACCAAACACTGAAGCTTTCTTT. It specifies CSVSVTPNTEAFF.

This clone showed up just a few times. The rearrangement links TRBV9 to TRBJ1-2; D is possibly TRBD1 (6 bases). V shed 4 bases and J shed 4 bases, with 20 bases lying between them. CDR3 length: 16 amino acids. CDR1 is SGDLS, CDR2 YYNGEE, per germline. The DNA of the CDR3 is TGTGCCAGCAGCCCAAGACGGACAGACGCGACCTATGGCTACACCTTC. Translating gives CASSPRRTDATYGYTF.